The clone carrying this T cell receptor (beta chain) was found a few times. The target antigen is unknown. What was amplified from RNA transcripts were TCR beta CDR3 regions. The primer set for the first-round RT-PCR of the TCR CDR3 was HTBI. MiXCR, applied by TCRdb to the multiplex PCR reads, yields one record per CDR3 protein. The repertoire holds a few hundred thousand distinct CDR3 sequences, with 20% as singletons. This sample is part of a study of T cells in Graves' hyperthyroidism and ophthalmopathy. Study results and limitations: Appearing also in blood were most of the thyroid clonotypes expanded above 0.001.

Diagnosing involved the use of clinical symptoms, serum thyroxine and TRAb, thyroid ultrasound and orbital computed tomography. Trimming removed 1 base at V and 3 bases at J, with 10 bases between. The CDR3 runs to 13 residues. Germline V gives CDR1 DFQATT, CDR2 SNEGSKA (reference sequence). The specimen was blood. The V and J genes are TRBV20-1 and TRBJ2-7; either TRBD1 or TRBD2 may fit D (6 bases each). The source is a young man with Graves' hyperthyroidism. The CDR3 protein is CSARVGGGYEQYF. The CDR3, as DNA: TGCAGTGCTAGAGTAGGAGGGGGCTACGAGCAGTACTTC.